This T cell receptor beta chain is drawn from a study of T cell responses to AZD1222 COVID-19 vaccine. Study at large: Pooling was applied to second doses at about 4 or about 12 weeks.

The germline V gene has CDR1 SGDLS and CDR2 YYNGEE. The CDR3 totals 13 residues. V dropped 0 bases and J dropped 13 bases, with 14 bases sitting between them. Study conclusions and caveats: A reported finding is that nearly half of spike-specific TCRs target unmutated variant regions. Seropositive status at baseline applied to only five to seven AZD1222 recipients. Vaccine-related CD4 TCRs covered spike, predominating at 160-218 and 743-854.

A note on this clone: Its matching antigen is unknown.

The data were produced by immunoSEQ multiplex PCR, yet TCRdb's version contains in-frame clones alone and is incomplete. The sample lists roughly 100,000 clones, around nine tenths seen once, with 2% to 3% in the top ten. The TCR comes from an adult in good health. This chain links TRBV9 with TRBJ2-4, with D unresolved. The sequencing used peripheral blood, collected on day 0 of AZD1222 vaccination. The CDR3 nucleotides are TGTGCCAGCAGCGTAGGTCCGGGTTCTGGCCAGTACTTC. This sequence encodes CASSVGPGSGQYF.